This passage covers 6 T cell receptor beta chains from one sample sequenced in a study of cytomegalovirus exposure and HLA in healthy donors. Repertoires were generated with immunoSEQ multiplex PCR, while TCRdb's copy carries only in-frame clones and drops some. The sample shows 65,000 or so clones, about 91% of them seen only once. The sequencing input was PBMCs. All receptors derive from a woman aged 18-35 years in good health and CMV-seronegative.

The chain has TRBV9 and TRBJ2-1; 9 bases map to TRBD2. Germline CDR1 SGDLS, CDR2 YYNGEE. Germline trimming cut 6 bases from V and 3 bases from J; bases unmatched to any gene: 1. This CDR3 is built from 13 residues. DNA for the CDR3: TGTGCCAGCACTAGCGGGGACTACAATGAGCAGTTCTTC. Its translation is CASTSGDYNEQFF.

V usage is TRBV27 and J usage is TRBJ2-1; 13 nucleotides align to TRBD2. Germline CDR1 MNHEY, CDR2 SMNVEV (reference sequence). The CDR3 spans 14 residues. J was trimmed by 9 bases and V by 5 bases; bases with no gene match: 4. The CDR3 DNA is TGTGCCAGCAGTCCCGGGACTAGCGGGACTGAGCAGTTCTTC. Its protein product is CASSPGTSGTEQFF.

The chain combines TRBV28 with TRBJ2-7, with 7 bases that match TRBD1. Germline lookup yields CDR1 MDHEN and CDR2 SYDVKM. CDR3 length equals 14 residues. Losses at the gene ends were 4 bases for V and 2 bases for J; bases not matched to a gene: 5. CDR3 residues: CASSSPTGTYEQYF. In DNA, the CDR3 is TGTGCCAGCAGTTCGCCGACAGGGACCTACGAGCAGTACTTC.

The genes are TRBV23-1 and TRBJ2-7, with 9 bases that match TRBD2. TRBV23-1 is known as an ORF, though its function is uncertain. The J segment lost 0 bases and the V segment lost 6 bases, leaving 18 bases of the junction unmatched. The CDR3 has 19 residues. CDR3 amino acids: CASSPAHPGTSYSSYEQYF. In DNA, the CDR3 is TGCGCCAGCAGCCCGGCACACCCCGGGACTAGCTACAGCTCCTACGAGCAGTACTTC.

This rearrangement joins TRBV28 to TRBJ1-1, with D uncertain. The germline gives CDR1 MDHEN, CDR2 SYDVKM. The CDR3 extends over 15 amino acids. V lost 3 bases to trimming and J lost 0 bases, with 11 bases between them. The CDR3 DNA sequence: TGTGCCAGCAGTTTCGATCCGATAGTGAACACTGAAGCTTTCTTT. It yields the protein CASSFDPIVNTEAFF.

This chain links TRBV7-3 with TRBJ2-2; maybe TRBD1 (5 bases). V was shortened by 8 bases and J by 3 bases, with 7 bases between the two germline ends. The CDR3 totals 12 residues. Germline CDR1 SGHTA, CDR2 FQGTGA. CDR3 in DNA: TGTGCCAGCGGACACGACACCGGGGAGCTGTTTTTT. Its protein product is CASGHDTGELFF. The full variable domain, its missing parts supplied by reference TRBV7-3 and TRBJ2-2, is GAGVSQTPSNKVTEKGKYVELRCDPISGHTALYWYRQSLGQGPEFLIYFQGTGAADDSGLPNDRFFAVRPEGSVSTLKIQRTERGDSAVYLCASGHDTGELFFGEGSRLTVL.